This TCR beta chain emerged from a study of CD8 T cell repertoires and HIV-1 epitope variants. CDR3 length equals 15 residues. Germline CDR1 reads SGHVS; CDR2 reads FQNEAQ. V lost 1 base and J lost 4, with 11 bases in between. Sequenced by immunoSEQ multiplex PCR; TCRdb stores in-frame clones only, minus some. Seen here are about 95,000 clones, over 70% observed once, and the top ten hold approximately 24%. This clone showed up just once. V is TRBV7-8 and J is TRBJ1-3, with D perhaps TRBD1 (5 bases). Sequencing was carried out using uncultured baseline CD8+ T cells from peripheral blood mononuclear cells (PBMCs). This receptor was identified in a male donor with HIV. CDR3 residues: CASSLDPGKGNTIYF. The DNA for the CDR3 is TGTGCCAGCAGCTTAGATCCAGGGAAGGGAAACACCATATATTTT.